This TCR beta chain was captured by sequencing in a study of blood T cells in healthy people across ages. Findings of the study overall: Compared with aged donors, long-lived donors showed fewer expanded clones, suggesting selection.

The sample, around 10 milliliters of peripheral blood, was drawn from each donor. On this clonotype: What it recognizes is unknown.

The CDR3 consists of 23 residues. V was shortened by 5 bases and J by 0 bases, with 35 bases between the two germline ends. The germline V gene has CDR1 MNHEY and CDR2 SMNVEV (reference sequence). PCR was performed a second time for roughly 7 to 11 cycles using a sample-barcoded 5' primer and a J-beta primer mix. Every cDNA molecule bore a tag from a template-switch adaptor containing 12 random nucleotides. MiXCR was run by TCRdb on the 5' RACE reads, yielding one entry per CDR3 protein. The sample has some 1,000,000 distinct CDR3 sequences; less than 25% are singletons. These data were also filed under a second study, of T cells of mothers and their children. As reported in that work: Mothers gave over 8.5 million TCR beta CDR3 reads each, and children about 3 million each.

Specimen: blood. The TCR was taken from a girl aged 2-10 years in good health. The gene calls are TRBV27 and TRBJ1-3; perhaps TRBD1 as D (6 bases). CDR3 sequence (DNA): TGTGCCAGCAGTCCCCGAGGTGTCCCCCCCTTCGCGGTGAGGGACACCTCTGGAAACACCATATATTTT. Protein sequence: CASSPRGVPPFAVRDTSGNTIYF.